This is a list of T cell receptor beta chains from one sample in a study of identical twins. Via MiXCR, TCRdb re-called the 5' RACE reads, giving one row per CDR3 protein. Among around 280,000 distinct CDR3 sequences listed, more than 6.5% were seen once. Another study also made use of these data, one on yellow fever vaccine responses in identical twins.

Sequenced: memory (CD45RO+) T cells sorted from blood. These receptors all stem from a woman aged 18-29 years in good health. Each CDR3 is given with its conserved first and last residue. The D gene is left open where the match is weak. Clone size is shown for a subset of rows, as once, few, many or a class of expanded clone.

D gene: NA; J gene: TRBJ2-3; clone size: few; CDR3 length: 16; V gene: TRBV5-1; CDR3 protein: CASSSGRLPSTDTQYF; CDR3 DNA: TGCGCCAGCAGCTCTGGTAGACTACCCAGCACAGATACGCAGTATTTT
D gene: TRBD1; J gene: TRBJ2-1; clone size: NA; CDR3 length: 16; V gene: TRBV5-1; CDR3 protein: CASSSGWGQGSGEQFF; CDR3 DNA: TGCGCCAGCAGCTCGGGGTGGGGACAGGGGAGTGGTGAGCAGTTCTTC
D gene: NA; J gene: TRBJ2-2; clone size: few; CDR3 length: 14; V gene: TRBV10-1; CDR3 protein: CASRPTTGTGELFF; CDR3 DNA: TGCGCCAGCAGACCCACGACCGGCACCGGGGAGCTGTTTTTT
D gene: TRBD2; J gene: TRBJ2-6; clone size: few; CDR3 length: 17; V gene: TRBV7-2; CDR3 protein: CASSLLRGGTGANVLTF; CDR3 DNA: TGTGCCAGCAGCCTCCTTCGGGGGGGCACTGGGGCCAACGTCCTGACTTTC
D gene: NA; J gene: TRBJ2-1; clone size: few; CDR3 length: 14; V gene: TRBV7-2; CDR3 protein: CASIGRGAPSEQFF; CDR3 DNA: TGTGCCAGCATCGGCCGGGGGGCGCCTAGTGAGCAGTTCTTC
D gene: NA; J gene: TRBJ2-2; clone size: NA; CDR3 length: 17; V gene: TRBV12-3/TRBV12-4; CDR3 protein: CASSLSSGGFNTGELFF; CDR3 DNA: TGTGCCAGCAGTTTAAGTTCCGGGGGTTTCAACACCGGGGAGCTGTTTTTT
D gene: TRBD1; J gene: TRBJ1-5; clone size: many; CDR3 length: 14; V gene: TRBV29-1; CDR3 protein: CSVRQGAQNQPQHF; CDR3 DNA: TGCAGCGTTAGGCAGGGGGCTCAGAATCAGCCCCAGCATTTT
D gene: NA; J gene: TRBJ2-5; clone size: NA; CDR3 length: 16; V gene: TRBV28; CDR3 protein: CASSSLGGGDQETQYF; CDR3 DNA: TGTGCCAGCAGCTCCCTCGGTGGCGGGGACCAAGAGACCCAGTACTTC
D gene: NA; J gene: TRBJ2-1; clone size: many; CDR3 length: 14; V gene: TRBV5-1; CDR3 protein: CASSSAGAYNEQFF; CDR3 DNA: TGCGCCAGCAGCTCTGCTGGGGCGTACAATGAGCAGTTCTTC
D gene: TRBD2; J gene: TRBJ2-1; clone size: many; CDR3 length: 20; V gene: TRBV28; CDR3 protein: CASSSARLAGGPGSYNEQFF; CDR3 DNA: TGTGCCAGCAGCTCCGCACGACTAGCGGGGGGGCCCGGCTCCTACAATGAGCAGTTCTTC
D gene: NA; J gene: TRBJ2-7; clone size: NA; CDR3 length: 15; V gene: TRBV20-1; CDR3 protein: CSARVGGTAGYEQYF; CDR3 DNA: TGCAGTGCTAGAGTAGGAGGGACAGCAGGCTACGAGCAGTACTTC
D gene: TRBD2; J gene: TRBJ2-1; clone size: NA; CDR3 length: 16; V gene: TRBV2; CDR3 protein: CASRTLDGRDNNEQFF; CDR3 DNA: TGTGCCAGCAGAACCTTAGACGGGAGGGATAACAATGAGCAGTTCTTC
D gene: TRBD2; J gene: TRBJ2-5; clone size: NA; CDR3 length: 19; V gene: TRBV11-1; CDR3 protein: CASSLTRGLAGGPQETQYF; CDR3 DNA: TGTGCCAGCAGCTTAACCCGGGGACTAGCGGGGGGCCCCCAAGAGACCCAGTACTTC
D gene: NA; J gene: TRBJ1-3; clone size: few; CDR3 length: 16; V gene: TRBV6-1; CDR3 protein: CASTDTGRNSGNTIYF; CDR3 DNA: TGTGCCAGCACTGATACGGGCCGGAACTCTGGAAACACCATATATTTT
D gene: NA; J gene: TRBJ2-7; clone size: many; CDR3 length: 14; V gene: TRBV9; CDR3 protein: CASSAGASSYEQYF; CDR3 DNA: TGTGCCAGCAGCGCGGGGGCTAGCTCCTACGAGCAGTACTTC
D gene: NA; J gene: TRBJ1-1; clone size: few; CDR3 length: 14; V gene: TRBV27; CDR3 protein: CASRPRWGNTEAFF; CDR3 DNA: TGTGCCAGCAGGCCCCGATGGGGGAACACTGAAGCTTTCTTT